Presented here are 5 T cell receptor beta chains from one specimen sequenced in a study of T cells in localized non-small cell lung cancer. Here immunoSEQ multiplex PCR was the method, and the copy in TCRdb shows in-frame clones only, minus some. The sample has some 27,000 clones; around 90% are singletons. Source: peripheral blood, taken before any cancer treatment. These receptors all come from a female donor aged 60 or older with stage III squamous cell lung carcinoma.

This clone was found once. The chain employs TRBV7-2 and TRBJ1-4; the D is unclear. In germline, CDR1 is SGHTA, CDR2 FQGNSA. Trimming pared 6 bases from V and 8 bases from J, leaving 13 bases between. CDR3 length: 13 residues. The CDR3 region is CASSRREGEKLFF. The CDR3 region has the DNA TGTGCCAGCAGTCGAAGAGAGGGCGAAAAACTGTTTTTT.

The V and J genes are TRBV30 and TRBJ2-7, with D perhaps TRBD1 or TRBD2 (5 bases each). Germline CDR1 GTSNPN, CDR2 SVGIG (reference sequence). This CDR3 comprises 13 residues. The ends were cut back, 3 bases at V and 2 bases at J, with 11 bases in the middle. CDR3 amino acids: CAWRVGGTYEQYF. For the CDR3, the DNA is TGTGCCTGGAGAGTTGGGGGTACCTACGAGCAGTACTTC.

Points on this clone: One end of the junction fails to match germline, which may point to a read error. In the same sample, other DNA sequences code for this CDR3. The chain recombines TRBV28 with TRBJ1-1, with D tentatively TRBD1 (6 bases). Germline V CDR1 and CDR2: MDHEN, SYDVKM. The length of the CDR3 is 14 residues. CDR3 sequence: CASSFHTGPGEAFF. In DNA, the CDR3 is TGTGCCAGCAGTTTCCACACAGGGCCGGGGGAAGCTTTTTTT.

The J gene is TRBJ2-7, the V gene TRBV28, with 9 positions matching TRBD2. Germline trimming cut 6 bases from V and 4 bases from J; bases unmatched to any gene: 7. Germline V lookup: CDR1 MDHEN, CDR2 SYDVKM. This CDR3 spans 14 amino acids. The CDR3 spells CASSSSGVVYEQYF. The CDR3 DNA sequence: TGTGCCAGCAGCTCTAGCGGGGTAGTTTACGAGCAGTACTTC.

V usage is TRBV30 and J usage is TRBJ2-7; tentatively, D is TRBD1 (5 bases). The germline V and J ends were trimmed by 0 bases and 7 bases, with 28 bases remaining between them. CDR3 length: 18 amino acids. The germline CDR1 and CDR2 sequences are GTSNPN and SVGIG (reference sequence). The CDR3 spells CAWSVQSPTRQTPREQYF. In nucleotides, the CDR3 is TGTGCCTGGAGTGTACAATCCCCAACGAGACAGACCCCAAGAGAGCAGTACTTC.